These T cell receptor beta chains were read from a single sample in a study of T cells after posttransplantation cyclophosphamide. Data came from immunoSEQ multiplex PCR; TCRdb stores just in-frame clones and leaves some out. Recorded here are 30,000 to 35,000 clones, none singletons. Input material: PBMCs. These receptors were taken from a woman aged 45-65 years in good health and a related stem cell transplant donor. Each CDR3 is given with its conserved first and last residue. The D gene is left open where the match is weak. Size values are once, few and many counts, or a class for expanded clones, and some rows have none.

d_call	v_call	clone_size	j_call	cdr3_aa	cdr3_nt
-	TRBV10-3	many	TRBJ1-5	CAISLQESNQPQHF	TGTGCCATCAGCCTACAGGAAAGCAATCAGCCCCAGCATTTT
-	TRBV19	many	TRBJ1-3	CASADTLGNTIYF	TGTGCCAGTGCTGACACACTTGGAAACACCATATATTTT
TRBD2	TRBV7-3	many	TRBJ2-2	CASSRWGGTGELFF	TGTGCCAGCAGCCGGTGGGGGGGCACCGGGGAGCTGTTTTTT
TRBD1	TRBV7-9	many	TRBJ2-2	CASSLGRGQGSGELFF	TGTGCCAGCAGCTTAGGAAGGGGACAGGGTTCCGGGGAGCTGTTTTTT
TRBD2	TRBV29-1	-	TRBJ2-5	CSTQGLAGPGETQYF	TGCAGCACGCAGGGACTAGCGGGCCCTGGAGAGACCCAGTACTTC
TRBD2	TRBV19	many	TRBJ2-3	CASSIEASGSTDTQYF	TGTGCCAGTAGTATAGAGGCTAGCGGGAGCACAGATACGCAGTATTTT
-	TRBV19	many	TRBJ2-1	CASSIGGDNEQFF	TGTGCCAGTAGTATAGGCGGTGACAATGAGCAGTTCTTC
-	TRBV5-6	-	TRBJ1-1	CASSLGRTMNTEAFF	TGTGCCAGCAGCCTCGGACGGACAATGAACACTGAAGCTTTCTTT
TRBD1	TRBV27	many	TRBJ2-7	CASRTGPNEQYF	TGTGCCAGCAGGACAGGGCCCAACGAGCAGTACTTC
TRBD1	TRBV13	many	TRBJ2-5	CASSLSLQGLETQYF	TGTGCCAGCAGCTTAAGCCTACAGGGGCTGGAGACCCAGTACTTC
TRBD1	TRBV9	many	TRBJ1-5	CASSPRTGDIQPQHF	TGTGCCAGCAGCCCTCGGACAGGTGATATTCAGCCCCAGCATTTT
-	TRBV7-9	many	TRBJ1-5	CASSFGGIGNQPQHF	TGTGCCAGCAGCTTCGGGGGAATCGGCAATCAGCCCCAGCATTTT
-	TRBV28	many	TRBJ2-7	CASSTQAYEQYF	TGTGCCAGCAGTACACAGGCTTACGAGCAGTACTTC
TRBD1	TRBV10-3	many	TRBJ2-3	CAISGSETGASTDTQYF	TGTGCCATCAGTGGGTCAGAGACAGGGGCGAGCACAGATACGCAGTATTTT
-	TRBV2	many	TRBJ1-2	CASSEDKYYGYTF	TGTGCCAGCAGTGAAGACAAATACTATGGCTACACCTTC
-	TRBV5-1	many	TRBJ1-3	CASSPSWGLGNTIYF	TGCGCCAGCAGCCCCTCGTGGGGACTGGGAAACACCATATATTTT
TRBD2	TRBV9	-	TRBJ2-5	CASSVEGLAGLGGKETQYF	TGTGCCAGCAGCGTAGAGGGACTAGCGGGACTGGGGGGGAAAGAGACCCAGTACTTC
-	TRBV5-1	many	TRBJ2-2	CASRFFGSGPLIGNTGELFF	TGCGCCAGCAGGTTTTTCGGGAGCGGGCCCCTAATCGGGAACACCGGGGAGCTGTTTTTT
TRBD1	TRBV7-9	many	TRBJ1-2	CASSPKTTTGVYGYTF	TGTGCCAGCAGCCCTAAGACCACCACAGGGGTCTATGGCTACACCTTC
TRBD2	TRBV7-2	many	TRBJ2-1	CASSRTSGRRAGNEQFF	TGTGCCAGCAGCCGCACTAGCGGGAGGCGGGCTGGAAATGAGCAGTTCTTC
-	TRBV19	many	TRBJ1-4	CASRTQGATNEKLFF	TGTGCCAGTAGGACCCAGGGAGCAACTAATGAAAAACTGTTTTTT
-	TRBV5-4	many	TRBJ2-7	CASSSYREQYF	TGTGCCAGCAGCTCGTACCGGGAGCAGTACTTC
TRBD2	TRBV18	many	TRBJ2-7	CASSPAGGVDEQYF	TGTGCCAGCTCACCAGCGGGAGGAGTAGACGAGCAGTACTTC
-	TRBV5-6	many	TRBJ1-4	CASSLVFPPGEKLFF	TGTGCCAGCAGCTTGGTGTTCCCCCCCGGTGAAAAACTGTTTTTT
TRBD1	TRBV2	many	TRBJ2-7	CASSNRRDRLLSYEQYF	TGTGCCAGCAGTAACCGCCGGGACAGGCTTCTCTCCTACGAGCAGTACTTC
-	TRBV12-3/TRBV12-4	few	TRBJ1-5	CASTAGFGNQPQHF	TGTGCCAGCACCGCAGGGTTCGGTAATCAGCCCCAGCATTTT
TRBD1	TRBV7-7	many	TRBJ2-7	CASSPLSSGQGGLDEQYF	TGTGCCAGCAGCCCACTGAGTTCGGGACAGGGAGGCCTGGACGAGCAGTACTTC
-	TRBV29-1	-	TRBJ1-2	CSVPSEPVAYGYTF	TGCAGCGTCCCTTCTGAACCCGTAGCCTATGGCTACACCTTC
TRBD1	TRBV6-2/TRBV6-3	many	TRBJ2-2	CASSYLERTGAGELFF	TGTGCCAGCAGTTACCTAGAAAGGACAGGGGCCGGGGAGCTGTTTTTT
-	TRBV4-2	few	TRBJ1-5	CASSQPDFSNQPQHF	TGTGCCAGCAGCCAGCCTGACTTTAGCAATCAGCCCCAGCATTTT
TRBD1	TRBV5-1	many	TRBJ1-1	CASSVNRGHGTEAFF	TGCGCCAGCAGCGTAAACAGGGGGCATGGCACTGAAGCTTTCTTT
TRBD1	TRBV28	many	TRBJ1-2	CASRPPGQGALSNTF	TGTGCCAGCAGACCTCCGGGACAGGGGGCGCTAAGTAACACCTTC
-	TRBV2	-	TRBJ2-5	CAGRGSLETQYF	TGTGCCGGAAGGGGCTCCTTGGAGACCCAGTACTTC